This is a list of T cell receptor beta chains from one sample in a study of cytomegalovirus exposure and HLA in healthy donors. Profiling relied on immunoSEQ multiplex PCR, and the TCRdb table lists in-frame clones only, not all of them. The sample has approximately 100,000 clones, about 76% seen once. Material for sequencing was PBMCs. The receptors here all came from a man aged 40-49 years in good health and CMV-seronegative. Both conserved end residues are part of each CDR3. The D gene is left open where the match is weak. Clone size appears in some rows only: once, few, many, or a class for an expanded clone.

V gene	clone size	D gene	J gene	CDR3 length	CDR3 protein	CDR3 DNA
TRBV7-9	NA	NA	TRBJ2-1	12	CASSWPDNEQFF	TGTGCCAGCAGCTGGCCTGACAATGAGCAGTTCTTC
TRBV6-6	NA	TRBD1	TRBJ1-1	15	CASSPGQGGNTEAFF	TGTGCCAGCAGTCCTGGACAGGGAGGGAACACTGAAGCTTTCTTT
TRBV5-4	NA	TRBD2	TRBJ2-1	16	CASSRPAGGPDNEQFF	TGTGCCAGCAGCAGGCCAGCGGGGGGGCCGGACAATGAGCAGTTCTTC
TRBV5-8	few	NA	TRBJ2-7	13	CASSYRDFYEQYF	TGTGCCAGCAGCTACCGGGACTTCTACGAGCAGTACTTC
TRBV14	NA	TRBD1	TRBJ1-1	16	CASSQFGTAVNTEAFF	TGTGCCAGCAGCCAATTTGGGACAGCTGTGAACACTGAAGCTTTCTTT
TRBV19	NA	NA	TRBJ2-7	13	CASSTMSSYEQYF	TGTGCCAGTAGTACGATGAGCTCCTACGAGCAGTACTTC
TRBV7-9	few	NA	TRBJ2-5	19	CASSLVVGMGAGMVETQYF	TGTGCCAGCAGCTTAGTCGTGGGGATGGGAGCCGGCATGGTAGAGACCCAGTACTTC
TRBV4-3	NA	TRBD2	TRBJ2-5	13	CASSQATGGTQYF	TGCGCCAGCAGCCAAGCGACGGGGGGGACCCAGTACTTC
TRBV28	NA	NA	TRBJ2-7	14	CASSLSGSGYEQYF	TGTGCCAGCAGTTTATCAGGGTCAGGGTACGAGCAGTACTTC
TRBV4-2	NA	TRBD2	TRBJ2-7	19	CASSQDQLAGGLTSYEQYF	TGTGCCAGCAGCCAAGATCAGCTAGCGGGGGGTTTAACGAGCTACGAGCAGTACTTC
TRBV9	NA	NA	TRBJ1-2	13	CASNKSGVDGYTF	TGTGCCAGCAACAAATCAGGGGTAGATGGCTACACCTTC
TRBV6-1	NA	NA	TRBJ2-1	14	CASSEGLGYNEQFF	TGTGCCAGCAGTGAAGGACTAGGCTACAATGAGCAGTTCTTC
TRBV6-1	few	TRBD2	TRBJ2-3	17	CASSEALVGGASDTQYF	TGTGCCAGCAGTGAAGCGCTCGTCGGGGGGGCGTCAGATACGCAGTATTTT
TRBV9	NA	NA	TRBJ1-6	16	CASSAEAALGDSPLHF	TGTGCCAGCAGCGCTGAAGCGGCCTTAGGCGATTCACCCCTCCACTTT
TRBV2	NA	TRBD2	TRBJ2-3	15	CASSERDFGGDTQYF	TGTGCCAGCAGTGAACGGGACTTCGGGGGGGATACGCAGTATTTT
TRBV2	NA	NA	TRBJ2-7	11	CASSTGHEQYF	TGTGCCAGCAGCACGGGTCACGAGCAGTACTTC
TRBV7-9	NA	NA	TRBJ2-7	16	CASSLARQGISYEQYF	TGTGCCAGCAGCTTAGCGCGGCAGGGAATCTCCTACGAGCAGTACTTC
TRBV15	NA	TRBD1	TRBJ1-5	18	CATSRPPGQGQGNQPQHF	TGTGCCACCAGCAGACCACCGGGACAGGGGCAAGGGAATCAGCCCCAGCATTTT
TRBV9	NA	TRBD2	TRBJ2-7	16	CASSVGAGGSMYEQYF	TGTGCCAGCAGCGTAGGGGCGGGGGGAAGTATGTACGAGCAGTACTTC
TRBV5-1	NA	NA	TRBJ2-7	15	CASSSAPTETYEQYF	TGCGCCAGCAGCTCTGCGCCGACAGAAACCTACGAGCAGTACTTC
TRBV15	NA	NA	TRBJ2-5	15	CATSRDQGSGETQYF	TGTGCCACCAGCAGAGATCAGGGGAGCGGAGAGACCCAGTACTTC
TRBV10-3	NA	NA	TRBJ1-2	12	CAISQHNYGYTF	TGTGCCATCAGCCAACATAACTATGGCTACACCTTC
TRBV11-1	NA	TRBD2	TRBJ2-1	15	CASIQAGARNNEQFF	TGTGCCAGCATCCAAGCGGGGGCGCGTAACAATGAGCAGTTCTTC
TRBV4-1	NA	TRBD1	TRBJ2-2	15	CASSQATGATGELFF	TGCGCCAGCAGCCAAGCTACAGGGGCCACCGGGGAGCTGTTTTTT
TRBV18	NA	TRBD1	TRBJ1-1	17	CASSPGDRVGLNTEAFF	TGTGCCAGCTCACCGGGGGACAGGGTCGGGTTGAACACTGAAGCTTTCTTT
TRBV28	few	TRBD1	TRBJ2-3	15	CASRTGTELTDTQYF	TGTGCCAGCAGAACCGGGACAGAGCTCACAGATACGCAGTATTTT
TRBV7-7	NA	TRBD2	TRBJ2-1	18	CASSFLELAGETYNEQFF	TGTGCTAGCAGCTTCCTAGAACTAGCGGGGGAAACCTACAATGAGCAGTTCTTC
TRBV2	once	TRBD1	TRBJ1-5	14	CASRTGASNQPQHF	TGTGCCAGTAGAACAGGGGCGAGCAATCAGCCCCAGCATTTT
TRBV4-3	NA	TRBD2	TRBJ2-3	16	CASSQTSGGNTDTQYF	TGCGCCAGCAGCCAAACTAGCGGGGGCAACACAGATACGCAGTATTTT
TRBV7-2	once	NA	TRBJ1-2	15	CASSRTWQGVYGYTF	TGTGCCAGCAGCCGTACCTGGCAGGGTGTCTATGGCTACACCTTC
TRBV5-6	NA	NA	TRBJ2-3	14	CASSLNYYTDTQYF	TGTGCCAGCAGCTTGAACTATTACACAGATACGCAGTATTTT
TRBV2	NA	NA	TRBJ2-7	12	CASSIETYEQYF	TGTGCCAGCAGTATAGAGACCTACGAGCAGTACTTC
TRBV30	few	TRBD1	TRBJ1-2	14	CAWSTPDRVIGYTF	TGTGCCTGGAGTACTCCTGACAGGGTGATTGGCTACACCTTC
TRBV7-2	few	NA	TRBJ2-2	14	CASSLTRDTGELFF	TGTGCCAGCAGCTTAACCAGGGACACCGGGGAGCTGTTTTTT
TRBV6-5	NA	NA	TRBJ2-7	16	CASSYSATAGWWEQYF	TGTGCCAGCAGTTACTCAGCTACTGCAGGATGGTGGGAGCAGTACTTC
TRBV4-3	few	NA	TRBJ2-1	14	CASSQDGEVGEQFF	TGCGCCAGCAGCCAAGACGGCGAGGTTGGTGAGCAGTTCTTC
TRBV7-2	NA	TRBD1	TRBJ1-4	14	CASSNGQGGEKLFF	TGTGCCAGCAGCAATGGACAGGGAGGGGAAAAACTGTTTTTT
TRBV19	NA	TRBD2	TRBJ2-3	18	CASSIGTSGGRSTDTQYF	TGTGCCAGTAGTATAGGGACTAGCGGGGGGCGCAGCACAGATACGCAGTATTTT
TRBV7-9	NA	NA	TRBJ1-4	16	CASSLLMSGGGEKLFF	TGTGCCAGCAGCTTACTTATGAGTGGGGGCGGAGAAAAACTGTTTTTT
TRBV7-3	few	TRBD2	TRBJ2-1	16	CASSLTLAGGSNEQFF	TGTGCCAGCAGCTTAACCCTAGCGGGGGGAAGCAATGAGCAGTTCTTC